The clone carrying this T cell receptor beta chain was seen a few times. The sample belongs to a study of blood T cell repertoires in COVID-19. Background on the study: There were acute and convalescent COVID-19 samples, and they came from the United States, Italy and Spain.

The germline V gene has CDR1 SNHLY and CDR2 FYNNEI. Deletions cut 2 bases from V and 0 bases from J, with 10 bases between. The CDR3 covers 16 residues. Generated by immunoSEQ multiplex PCR, the TCRdb table keeps only in-frame clones and is missing some. The top ten clones hold over 7% of a sample with 150,000 or so clones, about 88% of them seen once. All enrollees were about 18 to 89 years old and from about two dozen US areas. Self-reported history from a screening survey and questionnaire set each donor's cohort. The study counted Cohort 3 donors as recovered given two negative PCRs, clearance, or symptom resolution.

This receptor was taken from a woman in her forties or fifties who had recovered from COVID-19. Sequencing was done on a sample of PBMCs or T cells enriched from blood (not recorded which). J is TRBJ2-2 and V is TRBV2; a weak D match, TRBD2 (6 bases). CDR3 in amino acids: CASSEMRGANTGELFF. In DNA, the CDR3 is TGTGCCAGCAGTGAAATGCGGGGCGCGAACACCGGGGAGCTGTTTTTT. Complete variable domain (other parts from reference TRBV2 and TRBJ2-2): EPEVTQTPSHQVTQMGQEVILRCVPISNHLYFYWYRQILGQKVEFLVSFYNNEISEKSEIFDDQFSVERPDGSNFTLKIRSTKLEDSAMYFCASSEMRGANTGELFFGEGSRLTVL.